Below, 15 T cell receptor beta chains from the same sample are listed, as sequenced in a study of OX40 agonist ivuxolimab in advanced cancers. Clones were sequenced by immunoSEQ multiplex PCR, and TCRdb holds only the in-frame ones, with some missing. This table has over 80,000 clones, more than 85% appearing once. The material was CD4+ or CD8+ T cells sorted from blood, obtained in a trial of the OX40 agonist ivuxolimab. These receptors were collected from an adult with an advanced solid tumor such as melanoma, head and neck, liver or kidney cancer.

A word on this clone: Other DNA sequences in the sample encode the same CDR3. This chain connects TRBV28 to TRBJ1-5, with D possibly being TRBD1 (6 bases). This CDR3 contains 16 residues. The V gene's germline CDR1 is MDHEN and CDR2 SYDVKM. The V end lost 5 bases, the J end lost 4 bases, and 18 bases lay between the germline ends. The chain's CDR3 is CASSNRVVGLNQPQHF. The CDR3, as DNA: TGTGCCAGCAGTAACAGGGTAGTCGGTTTAAATCAGCCCCAGCATTTT.

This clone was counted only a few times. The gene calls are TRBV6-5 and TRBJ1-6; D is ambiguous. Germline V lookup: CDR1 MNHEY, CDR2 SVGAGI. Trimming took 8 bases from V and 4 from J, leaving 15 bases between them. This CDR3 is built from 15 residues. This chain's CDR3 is CASGEGGGYNSPLHF. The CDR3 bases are TGTGCCAGCGGGGAGGGCGGCGGGTATAATTCACCCCTCCACTTT.

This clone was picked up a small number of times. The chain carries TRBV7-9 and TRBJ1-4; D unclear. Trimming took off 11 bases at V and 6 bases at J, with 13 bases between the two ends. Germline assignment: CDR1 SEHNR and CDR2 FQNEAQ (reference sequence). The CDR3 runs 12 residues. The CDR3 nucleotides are TGTGCCGGCGGATTATCCGATGAAAAACTGTTTTTT. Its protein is CAGGLSDEKLFF. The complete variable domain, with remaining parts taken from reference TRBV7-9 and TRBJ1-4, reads DTGVSQNPRHKITKRGQNVTFRCDPISEHNRLYWYRQTLGQGPEFLTYFQNEAQLEKSRLLSDRFSAERPKGSFSTLEIQRTEQGDSAMYLCAGGLSDEKLFFGSGTQLSVL.

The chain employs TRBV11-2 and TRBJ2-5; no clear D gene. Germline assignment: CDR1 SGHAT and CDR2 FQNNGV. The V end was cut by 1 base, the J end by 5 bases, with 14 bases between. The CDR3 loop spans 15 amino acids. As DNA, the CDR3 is TGTGCCAGCAGCTTAGCCGTACTCGACGGGGAGACCCAGTACTTC. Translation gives CASSLAVLDGETQYF.

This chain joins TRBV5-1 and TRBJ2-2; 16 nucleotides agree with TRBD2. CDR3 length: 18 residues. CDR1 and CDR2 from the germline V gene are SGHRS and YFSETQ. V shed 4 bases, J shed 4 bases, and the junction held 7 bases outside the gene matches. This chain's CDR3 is CASSLGLAGGPGTGELFF. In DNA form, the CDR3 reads TGCGCCAGCAGCCTGGGACTAGCGGGAGGGCCCGGCACCGGGGAGCTGTTTTTT.

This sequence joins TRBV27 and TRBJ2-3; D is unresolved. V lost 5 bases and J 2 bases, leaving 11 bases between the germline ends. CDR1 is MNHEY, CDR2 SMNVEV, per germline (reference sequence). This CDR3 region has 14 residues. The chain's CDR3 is CASSGLGVTDTQYF. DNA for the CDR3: TGTGCCAGCAGTGGGTTAGGCGTCACAGATACGCAGTATTTT.

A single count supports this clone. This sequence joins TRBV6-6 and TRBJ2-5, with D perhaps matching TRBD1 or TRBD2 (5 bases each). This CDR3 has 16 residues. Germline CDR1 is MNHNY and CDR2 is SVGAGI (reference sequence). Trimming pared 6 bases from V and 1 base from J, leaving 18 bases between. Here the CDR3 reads CASSRREFGAQETQYF. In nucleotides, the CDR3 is TGTGCCAGCAGCCGGAGAGAGTTCGGGGCCCAAGAGACCCAGTACTTC.

The CDR3 DNA is TGCGCCAGCAGCTTGGAGGGACTAGCGGGAGGAAGGGAGACCCAGTACTTC. Encoded protein: CASSLEGLAGGRETQYF. The chain employs TRBV5-1 and TRBJ2-5, with TRBD2 matching over 15 bases. This CDR3 contains 17 residues. The V gene's germline CDR1 is SGHRS and CDR2 YFSETQ. V dropped 0 bases and J dropped 5; count of bases not matched to a gene: 5.

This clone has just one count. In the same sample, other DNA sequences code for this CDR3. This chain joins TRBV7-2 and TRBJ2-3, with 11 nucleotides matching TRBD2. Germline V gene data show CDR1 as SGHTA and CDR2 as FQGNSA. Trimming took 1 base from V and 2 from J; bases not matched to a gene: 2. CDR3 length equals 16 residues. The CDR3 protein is CASSLGGLAVTDTQYF. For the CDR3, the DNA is TGTGCCAGCAGCTTAGGGGGACTAGCGGTCACAGATACGCAGTATTTT.

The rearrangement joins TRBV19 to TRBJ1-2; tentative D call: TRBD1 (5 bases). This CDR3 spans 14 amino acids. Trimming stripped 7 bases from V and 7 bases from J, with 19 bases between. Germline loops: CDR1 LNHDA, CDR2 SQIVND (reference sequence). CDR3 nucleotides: TGTGCCAGTAATAACATGGGACCGAGGGGTGGCTACACCTTC. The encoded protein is CASNNMGPRGGYTF.

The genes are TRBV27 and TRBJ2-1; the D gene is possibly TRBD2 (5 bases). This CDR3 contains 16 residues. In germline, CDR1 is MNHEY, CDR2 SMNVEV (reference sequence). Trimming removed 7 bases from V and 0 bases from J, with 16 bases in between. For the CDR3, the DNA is TGTGCCAGCACTCGGAGCCGGGGTAGCTCCTACAATGAGCAGTTCTTC. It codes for CASTRSRGSSYNEQFF.

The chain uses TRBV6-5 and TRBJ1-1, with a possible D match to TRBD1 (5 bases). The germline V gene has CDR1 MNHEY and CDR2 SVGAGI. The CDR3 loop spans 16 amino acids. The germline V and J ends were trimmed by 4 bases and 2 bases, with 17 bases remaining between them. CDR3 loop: CASSWGFGGINTEAFF. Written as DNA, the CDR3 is TGTGCCAGCAGTTGGGGCTTCGGGGGGATAAACACTGAAGCTTTCTTT.

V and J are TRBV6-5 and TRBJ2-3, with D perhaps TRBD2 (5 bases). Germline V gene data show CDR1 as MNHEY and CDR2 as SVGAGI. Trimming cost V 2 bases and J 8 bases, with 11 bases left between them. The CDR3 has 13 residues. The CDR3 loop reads CASSYGSSGTQYF. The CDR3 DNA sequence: TGTGCCAGCAGTTACGGGAGTAGTGGTACGCAGTATTTT.

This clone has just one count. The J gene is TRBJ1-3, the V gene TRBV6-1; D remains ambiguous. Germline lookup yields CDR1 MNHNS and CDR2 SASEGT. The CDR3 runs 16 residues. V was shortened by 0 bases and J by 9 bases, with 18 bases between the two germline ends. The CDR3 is CASSEARPDYSGTIYF. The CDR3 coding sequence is TGTGCCAGCAGTGAAGCGCGGCCAGACTATAGTGGCACCATATATTTT.

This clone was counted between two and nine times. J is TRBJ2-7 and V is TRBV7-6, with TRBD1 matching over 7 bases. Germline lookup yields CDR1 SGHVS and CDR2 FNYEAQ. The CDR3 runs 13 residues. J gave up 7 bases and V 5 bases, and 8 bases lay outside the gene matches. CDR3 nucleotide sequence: TGTGCCAGCAGCCTAGGGACAGAACGGGAGCAGTACTTC. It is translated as CASSLGTEREQYF. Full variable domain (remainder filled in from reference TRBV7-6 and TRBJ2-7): GAGVSQSPRYKVTKRGQDVALRCDPISGHVSLYWYRQALGQGPEFLTYFNYEAQQDKSGLPNDRFSAERPEGSISTLTIQRTEQRDSAMYRCASSLGTEREQYFGPGTRLTVT.